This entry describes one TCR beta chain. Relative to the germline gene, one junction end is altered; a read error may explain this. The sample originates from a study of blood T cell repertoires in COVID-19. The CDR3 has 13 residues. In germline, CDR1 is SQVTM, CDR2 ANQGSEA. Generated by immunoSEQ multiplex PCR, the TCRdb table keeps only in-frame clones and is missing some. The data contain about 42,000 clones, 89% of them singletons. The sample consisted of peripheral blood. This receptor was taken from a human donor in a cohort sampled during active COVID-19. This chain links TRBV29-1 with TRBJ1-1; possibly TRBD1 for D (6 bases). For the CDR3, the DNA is TGCAGCGTCGAAGGGGGGGTGAACACTGAAGCTTTCTTT. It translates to CSVEGGVNTEAFF.